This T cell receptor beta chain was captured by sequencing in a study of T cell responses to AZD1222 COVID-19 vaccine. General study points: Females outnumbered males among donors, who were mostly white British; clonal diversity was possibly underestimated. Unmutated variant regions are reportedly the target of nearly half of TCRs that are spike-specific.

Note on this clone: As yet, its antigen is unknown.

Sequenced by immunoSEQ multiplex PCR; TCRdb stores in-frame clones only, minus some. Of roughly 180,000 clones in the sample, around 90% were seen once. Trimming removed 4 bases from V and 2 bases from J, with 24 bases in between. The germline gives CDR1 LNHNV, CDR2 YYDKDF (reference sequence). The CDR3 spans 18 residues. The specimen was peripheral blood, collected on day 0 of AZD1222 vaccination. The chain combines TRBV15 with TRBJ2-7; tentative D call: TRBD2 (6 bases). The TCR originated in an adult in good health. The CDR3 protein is CATSKKPRGPEAAYEQYF. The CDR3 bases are TGTGCCACCAGCAAGAAACCGCGGGGACCTGAGGCGGCCTACGAGCAGTACTTC.